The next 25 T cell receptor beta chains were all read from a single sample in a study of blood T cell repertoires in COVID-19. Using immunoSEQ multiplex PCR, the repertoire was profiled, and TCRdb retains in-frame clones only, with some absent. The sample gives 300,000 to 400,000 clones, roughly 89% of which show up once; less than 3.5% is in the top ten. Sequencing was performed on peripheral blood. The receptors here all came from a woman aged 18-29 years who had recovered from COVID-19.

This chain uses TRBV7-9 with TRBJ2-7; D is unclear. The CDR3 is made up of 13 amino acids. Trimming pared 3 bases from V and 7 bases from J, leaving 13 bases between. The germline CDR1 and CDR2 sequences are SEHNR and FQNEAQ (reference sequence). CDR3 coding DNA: TGTGCCAGCAGCTTCGCCCACATCCGTGAGCAGTACGTC. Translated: CASSFAHIREQYV.

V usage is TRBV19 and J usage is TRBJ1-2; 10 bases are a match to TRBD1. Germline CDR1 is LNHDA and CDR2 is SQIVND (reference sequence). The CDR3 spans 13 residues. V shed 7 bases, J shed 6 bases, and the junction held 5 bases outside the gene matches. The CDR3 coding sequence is TGTGCCAGTACCCCGGACAGGGGGGATGGCTACACCTTC. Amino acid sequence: CASTPDRGDGYTF.

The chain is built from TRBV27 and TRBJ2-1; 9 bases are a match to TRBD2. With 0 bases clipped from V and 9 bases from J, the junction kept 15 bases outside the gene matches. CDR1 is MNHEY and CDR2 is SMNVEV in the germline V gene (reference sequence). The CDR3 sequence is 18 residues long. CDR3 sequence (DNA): TGTGCCAGCAGTTTATCAGCGGGAGGTGGGGGCCTCTTCGGTGAGCAGTTCTTC. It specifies CASSLSAGGGGLFGEQFF.

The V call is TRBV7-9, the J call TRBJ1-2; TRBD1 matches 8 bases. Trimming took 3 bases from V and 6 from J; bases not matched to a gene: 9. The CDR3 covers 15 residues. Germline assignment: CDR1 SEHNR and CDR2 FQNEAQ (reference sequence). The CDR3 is CASSFPRTGINGYTF. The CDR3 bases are TGTGCCAGCAGCTTCCCCCGGACAGGGATCAATGGCTACACCTTC.

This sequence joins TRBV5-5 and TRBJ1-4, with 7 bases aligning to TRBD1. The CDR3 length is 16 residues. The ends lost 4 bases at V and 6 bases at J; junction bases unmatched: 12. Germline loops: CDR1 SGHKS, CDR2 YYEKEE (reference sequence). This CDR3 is CASSAPPGQQDEKLFF. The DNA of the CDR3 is TGTGCCAGCAGCGCACCACCGGGACAGCAGGATGAAAAACTGTTTTTT.

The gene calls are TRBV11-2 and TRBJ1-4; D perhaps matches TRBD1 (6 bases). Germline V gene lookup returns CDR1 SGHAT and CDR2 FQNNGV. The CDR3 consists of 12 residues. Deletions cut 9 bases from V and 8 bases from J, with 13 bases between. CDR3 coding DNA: TGTGCCAGTACGGACAGCGTGGAAAAACTGTTTTTT. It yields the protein CASTDSVEKLFF.

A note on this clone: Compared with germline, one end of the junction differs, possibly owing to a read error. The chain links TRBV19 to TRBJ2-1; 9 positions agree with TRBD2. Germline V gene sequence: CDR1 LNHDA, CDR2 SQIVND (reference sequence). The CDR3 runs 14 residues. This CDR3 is CASSIDLDSGTSLF. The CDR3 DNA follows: TGTGCCAGTAGTATAGATCTTGATTCGGGGACTAGCCTCTTC.

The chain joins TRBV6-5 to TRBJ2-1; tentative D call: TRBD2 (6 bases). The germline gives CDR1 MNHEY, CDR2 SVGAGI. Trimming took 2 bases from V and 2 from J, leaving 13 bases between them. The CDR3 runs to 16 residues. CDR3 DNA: TGTGCCAGCAGTTACGCGACTAGGCGGACCTACAATGAGCAGTTCTTC. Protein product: CASSYATRRTYNEQFF.

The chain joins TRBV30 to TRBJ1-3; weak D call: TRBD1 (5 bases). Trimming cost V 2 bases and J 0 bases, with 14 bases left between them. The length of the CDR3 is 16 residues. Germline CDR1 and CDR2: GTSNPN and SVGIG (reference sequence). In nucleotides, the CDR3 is TGTGCCTGGAGTCCTAGACAGCCTTACTCTGGAAACACCATATATTTT. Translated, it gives CAWSPRQPYSGNTIYF. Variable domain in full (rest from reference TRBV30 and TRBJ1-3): SQTIHQWPATLVQPVGSPLSLECTVEGTSNPNLYWYRQAAGRGLQLLFYSVGIGQISSEVPQNLSASRPQDRQFILSSKKLLLSDSGFYLCAWSPRQPYSGNTIYFGEGSWLTVV.

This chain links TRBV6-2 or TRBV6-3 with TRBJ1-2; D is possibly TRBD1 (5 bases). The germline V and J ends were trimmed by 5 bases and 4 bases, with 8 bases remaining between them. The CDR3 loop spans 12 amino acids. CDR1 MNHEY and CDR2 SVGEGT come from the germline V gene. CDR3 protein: CASSNRRYGYTF. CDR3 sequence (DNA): TGTGCCAGCAGTAACAGGCGCTATGGCTACACCTTC.

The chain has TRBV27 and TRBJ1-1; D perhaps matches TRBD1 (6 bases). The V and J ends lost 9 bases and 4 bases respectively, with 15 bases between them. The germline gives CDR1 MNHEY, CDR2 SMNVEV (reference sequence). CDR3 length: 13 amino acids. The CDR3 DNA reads TGTGCCAGTGAACAGGGTAATTTCACTGAAGCTTTCTTT. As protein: CASEQGNFTEAFF.

The CDR3 protein is CASSPWTGYEQYV. CDR3 nucleotide sequence: TGTGCCAGCTCACCCTGGACTGGGTACGAGCAGTACGTC. The J gene is TRBJ2-7, the V gene TRBV18; TRBD2 might be the D (5 bases). CDR1 and CDR2 from the germline V gene are KGHSH and LQKENI. This CDR3 has 13 residues. Trimming cost V 3 bases and J 4 bases, with 10 bases left between them.

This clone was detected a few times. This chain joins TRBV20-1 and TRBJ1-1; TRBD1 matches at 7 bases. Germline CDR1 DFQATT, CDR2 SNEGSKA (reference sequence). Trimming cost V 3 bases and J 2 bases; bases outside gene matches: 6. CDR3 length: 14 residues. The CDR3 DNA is TGCAGTGCTAGTTCGGACAGGAGTAACACTGAAGCTTTCTTT. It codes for CSASSDRSNTEAFF.

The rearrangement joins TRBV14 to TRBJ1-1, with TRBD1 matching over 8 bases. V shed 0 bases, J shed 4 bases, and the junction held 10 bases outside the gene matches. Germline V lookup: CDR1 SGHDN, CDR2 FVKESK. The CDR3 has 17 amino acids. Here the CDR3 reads CASSQEWGTGLSTEAFF. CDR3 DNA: TGTGCCAGCAGCCAAGAATGGGGGACAGGATTGAGCACTGAAGCTTTCTTT.

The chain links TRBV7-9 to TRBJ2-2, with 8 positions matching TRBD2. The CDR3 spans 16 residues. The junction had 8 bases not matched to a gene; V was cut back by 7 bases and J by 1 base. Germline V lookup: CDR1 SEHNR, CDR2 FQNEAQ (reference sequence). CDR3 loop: CASMTASGLNTGELFF. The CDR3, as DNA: TGTGCCAGCATGACCGCTAGCGGGCTGAACACCGGGGAGCTGTTTTTT.

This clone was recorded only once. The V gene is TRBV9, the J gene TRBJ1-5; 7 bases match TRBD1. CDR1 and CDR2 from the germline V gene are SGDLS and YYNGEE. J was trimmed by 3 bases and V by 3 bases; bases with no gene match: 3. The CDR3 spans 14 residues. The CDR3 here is CASSAGTANQPQHF. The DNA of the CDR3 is TGTGCCAGCAGCGCCGGGACAGCCAATCAGCCCCAGCATTTT.

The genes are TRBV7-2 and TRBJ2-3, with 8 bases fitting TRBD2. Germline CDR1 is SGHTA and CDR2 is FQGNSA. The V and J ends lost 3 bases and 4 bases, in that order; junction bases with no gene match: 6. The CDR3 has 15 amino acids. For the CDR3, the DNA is TGTGCCAGCAGCTTTAACGGGAGGGCCGCAGATACGCAGTATTTT. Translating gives CASSFNGRAADTQYF.

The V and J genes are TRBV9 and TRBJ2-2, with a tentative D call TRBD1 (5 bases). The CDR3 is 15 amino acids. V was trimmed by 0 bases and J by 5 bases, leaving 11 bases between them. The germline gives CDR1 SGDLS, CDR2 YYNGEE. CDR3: CASSVVGAGTGELFF. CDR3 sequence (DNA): TGTGCCAGCAGCGTAGTAGGGGCTGGGACCGGGGAGCTGTTTTTT. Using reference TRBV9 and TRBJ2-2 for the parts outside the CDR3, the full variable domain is DSGVTQTPKHLITATGQRVTLRCSPRSGDLSVYWYQQSLDQGLQFLIQYYNGEERAKGNILERFSAQQFPDLHSELNLSSLELGDSALYFCASSVVGAGTGELFFGEGSRLTVL.

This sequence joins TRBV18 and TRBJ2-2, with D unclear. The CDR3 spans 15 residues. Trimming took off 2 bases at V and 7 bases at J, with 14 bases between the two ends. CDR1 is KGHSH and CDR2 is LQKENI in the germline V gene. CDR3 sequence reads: CASSPGHTLGGELFF. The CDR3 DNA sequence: TGTGCCAGCTCACCAGGCCATACCCTTGGCGGGGAGCTGTTTTTT.

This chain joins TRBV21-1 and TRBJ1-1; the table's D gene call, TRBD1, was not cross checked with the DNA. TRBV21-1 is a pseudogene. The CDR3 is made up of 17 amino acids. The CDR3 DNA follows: TGTGCCAGCAGCAAAAAGGGGACAGGCCAAACGAACACTGAAGCTTTCTTT. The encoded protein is CASSKKGTGQTNTEAFF.

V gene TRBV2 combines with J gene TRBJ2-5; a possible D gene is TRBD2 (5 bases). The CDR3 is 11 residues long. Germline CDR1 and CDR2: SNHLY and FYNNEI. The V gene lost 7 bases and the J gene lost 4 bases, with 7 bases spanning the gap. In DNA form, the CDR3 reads TGTGCCAGCAAAGAGGGAGAGACCCAGTACTTC. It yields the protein CASKEGETQYF.

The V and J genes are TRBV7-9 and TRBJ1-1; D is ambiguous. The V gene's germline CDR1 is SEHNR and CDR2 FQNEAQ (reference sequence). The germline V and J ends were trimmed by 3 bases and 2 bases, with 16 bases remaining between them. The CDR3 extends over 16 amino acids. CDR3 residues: CASSFPPTQRNTEAFF. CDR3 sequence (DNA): TGTGCCAGCAGCTTCCCCCCCACACAGAGAAACACTGAAGCTTTCTTT.

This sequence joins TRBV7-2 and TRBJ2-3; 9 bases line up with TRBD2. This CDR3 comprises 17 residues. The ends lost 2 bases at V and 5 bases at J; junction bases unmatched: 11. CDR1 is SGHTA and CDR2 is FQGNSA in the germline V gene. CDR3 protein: CASSLIPASGTGDTQYF. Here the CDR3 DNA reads TGTGCCAGCAGCTTAATACCTGCTAGCGGGACGGGAGATACGCAGTATTTT.

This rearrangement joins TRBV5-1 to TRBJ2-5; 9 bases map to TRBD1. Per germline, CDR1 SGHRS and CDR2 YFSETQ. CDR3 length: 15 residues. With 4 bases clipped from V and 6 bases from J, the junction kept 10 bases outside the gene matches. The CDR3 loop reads CASSPGDRVRQTQYF. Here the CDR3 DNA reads TGCGCCAGCAGCCCTGGGGACAGGGTTCGACAGACCCAGTACTTC.

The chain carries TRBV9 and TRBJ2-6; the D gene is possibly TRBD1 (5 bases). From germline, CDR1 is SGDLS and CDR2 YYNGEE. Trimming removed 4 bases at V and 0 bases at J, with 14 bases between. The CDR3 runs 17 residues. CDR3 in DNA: TGTGCCAGCAGCTCAGGGATCCCGAACTCTGGGGCCAACGTCCTGACTTTC. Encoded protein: CASSSGIPNSGANVLTF.